Sequencing of this TCR beta chain was carried out in a study of shared T cell receptors in the human thymus. Sequenced by immunoSEQ multiplex PCR; TCRdb stores in-frame clones only, minus some. The sample carries hundreds of thousands of clones, 95% recorded once. The CDR3 sequence is 19 residues long. V trimming: 3 bases; J trimming: 0 bases; junction bases outside the gene matches: 10. Looked up from germline, CDR1 is MNHNS and CDR2 is SASEGT. The origin of this receptor is a human donor. The sequencing sample was made of thymocytes. The chain links TRBV6-1 to TRBJ2-3; 12 bases line up with TRBD2. DNA for the CDR3: TGTGCCAGCAGTGATTCCGGACTAGCGGGAAGAACTAGCACAGATACGCAGTATTTT. Protein: CASSDSGLAGRTSTDTQYF.